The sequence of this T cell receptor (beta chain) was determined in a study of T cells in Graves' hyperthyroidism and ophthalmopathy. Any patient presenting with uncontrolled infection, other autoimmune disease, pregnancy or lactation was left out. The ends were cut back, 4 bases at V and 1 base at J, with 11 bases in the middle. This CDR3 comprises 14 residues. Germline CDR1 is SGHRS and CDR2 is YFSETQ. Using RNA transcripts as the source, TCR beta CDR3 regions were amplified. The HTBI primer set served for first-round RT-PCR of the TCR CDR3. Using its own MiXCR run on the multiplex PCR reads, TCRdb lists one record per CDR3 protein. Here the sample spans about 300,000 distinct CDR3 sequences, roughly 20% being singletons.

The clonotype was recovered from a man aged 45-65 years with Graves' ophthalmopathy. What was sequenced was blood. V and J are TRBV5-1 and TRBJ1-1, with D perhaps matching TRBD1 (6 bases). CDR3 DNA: TGCGCCAGCAGCACCTGCAGGGGGAACACTGAAGCTTTCTTT. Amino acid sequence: CASSTCRGNTEAFF.